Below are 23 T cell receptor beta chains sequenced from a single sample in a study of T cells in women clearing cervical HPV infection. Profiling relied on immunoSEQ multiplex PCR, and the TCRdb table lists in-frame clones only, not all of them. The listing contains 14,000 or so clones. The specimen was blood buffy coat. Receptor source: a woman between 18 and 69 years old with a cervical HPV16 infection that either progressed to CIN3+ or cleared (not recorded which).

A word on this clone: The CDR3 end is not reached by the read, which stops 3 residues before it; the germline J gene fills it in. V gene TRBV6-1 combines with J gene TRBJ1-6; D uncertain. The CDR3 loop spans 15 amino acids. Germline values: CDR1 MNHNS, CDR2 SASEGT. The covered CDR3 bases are TGTGCCAGCAGTGAAGGAGGGCCAGACCGCAATCCC. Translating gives CASSEGGPDRNP. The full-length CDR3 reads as CASSEGGPDRNPLHF.

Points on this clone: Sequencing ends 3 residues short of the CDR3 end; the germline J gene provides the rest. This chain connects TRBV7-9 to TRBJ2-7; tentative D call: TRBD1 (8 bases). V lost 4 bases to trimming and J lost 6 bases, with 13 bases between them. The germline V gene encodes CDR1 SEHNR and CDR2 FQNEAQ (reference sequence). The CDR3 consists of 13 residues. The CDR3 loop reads CASSSTGGGEQYF. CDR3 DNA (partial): TGTGCCAGCAGCTCTACAGGGGGGGGCGAG.

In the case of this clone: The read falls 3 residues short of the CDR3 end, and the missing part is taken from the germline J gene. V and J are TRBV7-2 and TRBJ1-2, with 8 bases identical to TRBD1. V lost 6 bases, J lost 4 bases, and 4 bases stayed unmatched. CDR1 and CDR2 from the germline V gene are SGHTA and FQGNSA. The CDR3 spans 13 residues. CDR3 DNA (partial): TGTGCCAGCAGGAGACAGGGGTCCTATGGC. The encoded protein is CASRRQGSYG. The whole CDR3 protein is CASRRQGSYGYTF. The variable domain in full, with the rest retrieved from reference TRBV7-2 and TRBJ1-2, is GAGVSQSPSNKVTEKGKDVELRCDPISGHTALYWYRQSLGQGLEFLIYFQGNSAPDKSGLPSDRFSAERTGGSVSTLTIQRTQQEDSAVYLCASRRQGSYGYTFGSGTRLTVV.

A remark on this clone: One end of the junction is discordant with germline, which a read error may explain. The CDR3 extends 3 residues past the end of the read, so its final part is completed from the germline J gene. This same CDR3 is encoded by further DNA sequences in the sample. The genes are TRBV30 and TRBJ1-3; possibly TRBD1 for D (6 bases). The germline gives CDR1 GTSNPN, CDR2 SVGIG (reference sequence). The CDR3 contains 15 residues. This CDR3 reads CASSGGTFSGNTIYF. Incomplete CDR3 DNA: TGTGCCTCCAGTGGGGGCACCTTCTCTGGAAACACT.

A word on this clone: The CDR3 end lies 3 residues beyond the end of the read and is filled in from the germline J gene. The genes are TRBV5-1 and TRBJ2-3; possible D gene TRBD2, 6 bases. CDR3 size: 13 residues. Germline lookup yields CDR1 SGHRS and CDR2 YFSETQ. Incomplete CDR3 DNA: TGCGCCAGTAAACCGGGGGACCAAGAGACG. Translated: CASKPGDQET. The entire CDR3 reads CASKPGDQETQYF.

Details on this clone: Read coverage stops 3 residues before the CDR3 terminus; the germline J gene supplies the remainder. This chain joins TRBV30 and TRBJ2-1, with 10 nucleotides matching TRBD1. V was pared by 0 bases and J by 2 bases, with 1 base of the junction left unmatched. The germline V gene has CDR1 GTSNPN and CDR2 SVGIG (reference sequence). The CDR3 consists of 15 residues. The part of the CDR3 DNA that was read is TGTGCCTGGAGTGTGACAGGGGGCACCTACAATGAG. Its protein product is CAWSVTGGTYNE. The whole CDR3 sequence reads CAWSVTGGTYNEQFF. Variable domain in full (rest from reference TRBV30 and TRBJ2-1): SQTIHQWPATLVQPVGSPLSLECTVEGTSNPNLYWYRQAAGRGLQLLFYSVGIGQISSEVPQNLSASRPQDRQFILSSKKLLLSDSGFYLCAWSVTGGTYNEQFFGPGTRLTVL.

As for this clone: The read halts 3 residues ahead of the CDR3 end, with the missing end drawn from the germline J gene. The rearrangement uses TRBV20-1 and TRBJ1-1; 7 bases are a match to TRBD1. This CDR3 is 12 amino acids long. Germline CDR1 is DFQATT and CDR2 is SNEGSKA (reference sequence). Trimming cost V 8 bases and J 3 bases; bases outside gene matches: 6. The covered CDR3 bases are TGCAGTTCTACAACAGGGGACACTGAA. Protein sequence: CSSTTGDTE. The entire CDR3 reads CSSTTGDTEAFF.

CDR3 DNA (partial): TGTGCCAGCTCACCAAACGGGGACAATGAG. It yields the protein CASSPNGDNE. The whole CDR3 sequence is CASSPNGDNEQFF. V usage is TRBV18 and J usage is TRBJ2-1; maybe TRBD2 (5 bases). The CDR3 end lies 3 residues beyond the end of the read and is filled in from the germline J gene. There are 13 residues in the CDR3. V shed 2 bases and J shed 5 bases, with 7 bases lying between them. The V gene's germline CDR1 is KGHSH and CDR2 LQKENI.

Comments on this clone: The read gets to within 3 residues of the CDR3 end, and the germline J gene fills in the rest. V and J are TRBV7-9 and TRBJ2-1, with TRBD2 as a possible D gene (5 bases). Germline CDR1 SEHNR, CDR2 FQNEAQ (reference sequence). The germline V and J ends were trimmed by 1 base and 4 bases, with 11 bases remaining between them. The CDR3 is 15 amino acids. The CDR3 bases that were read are TGTGCCAGCAGCTTAGACGGACTTGAGTACAATGAG. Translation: CASSLDGLEYNE. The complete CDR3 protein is CASSLDGLEYNEQFF. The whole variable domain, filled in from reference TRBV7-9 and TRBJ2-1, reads DTGVSQNPRHKITKRGQNVTFRCDPISEHNRLYWYRQTLGQGPEFLTYFQNEAQLEKSRLLSDRFSAERPKGSFSTLEIQRTEQGDSAMYLCASSLDGLEYNEQFFGPGTRLTVL.

The CDR3 here is CASSSGASGGNTQYF. The DNA read from the CDR3 is TGTGCCAGCAGCTCAGGGGCTAGCGGGGGAAATACG. The V and J genes are TRBV11-2 and TRBJ2-3; TRBD2 matches 10 bases. The CDR3 end falls 3 residues outside the read, so it is completed with the germline J gene. The V segment lost 4 bases and the J segment 7 bases; nucleotides outside the gene matches: 8. CDR1 and CDR2 (germline): SGHAT, FQNNGV. The CDR3 is made up of 15 amino acids.

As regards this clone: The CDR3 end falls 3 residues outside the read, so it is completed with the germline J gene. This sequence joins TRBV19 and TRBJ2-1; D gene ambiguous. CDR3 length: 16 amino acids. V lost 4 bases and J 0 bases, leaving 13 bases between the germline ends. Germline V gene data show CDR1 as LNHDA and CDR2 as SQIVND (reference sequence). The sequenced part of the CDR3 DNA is TGTGCCAGTAGTAAGACTCGTCCCAGCTCCTACAATGAG. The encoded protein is CASSKTRPSSYNE. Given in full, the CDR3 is CASSKTRPSSYNEQFF.

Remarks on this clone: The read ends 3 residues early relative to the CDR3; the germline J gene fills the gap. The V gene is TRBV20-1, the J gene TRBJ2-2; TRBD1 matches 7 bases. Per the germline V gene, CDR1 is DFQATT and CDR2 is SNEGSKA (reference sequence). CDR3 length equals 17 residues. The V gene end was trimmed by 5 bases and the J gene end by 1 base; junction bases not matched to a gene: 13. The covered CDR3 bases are TGCAGTGCTCCGAACGGACAGGTGGGCTGGAACACCGGGGAG. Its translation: CSAPNGQVGWNTGE. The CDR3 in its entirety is CSAPNGQVGWNTGELFF.

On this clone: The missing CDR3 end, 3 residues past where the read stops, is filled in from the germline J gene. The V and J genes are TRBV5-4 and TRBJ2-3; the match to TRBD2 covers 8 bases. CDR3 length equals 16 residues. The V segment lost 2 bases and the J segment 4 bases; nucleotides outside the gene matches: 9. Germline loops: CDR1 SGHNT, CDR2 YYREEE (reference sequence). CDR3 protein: CASSLTRGGDPDTQYF. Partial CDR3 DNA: TGTGCCAGCAGCTTAACCCGGGGGGGCGACCCAGATACG.

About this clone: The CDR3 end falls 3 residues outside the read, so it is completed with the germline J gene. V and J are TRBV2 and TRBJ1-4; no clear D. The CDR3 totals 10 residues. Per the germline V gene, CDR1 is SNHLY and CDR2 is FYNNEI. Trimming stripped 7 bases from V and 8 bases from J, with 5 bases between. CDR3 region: CASIGEKLFF. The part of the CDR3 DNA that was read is TGTGCCAGCATAGGGGAAAAA.

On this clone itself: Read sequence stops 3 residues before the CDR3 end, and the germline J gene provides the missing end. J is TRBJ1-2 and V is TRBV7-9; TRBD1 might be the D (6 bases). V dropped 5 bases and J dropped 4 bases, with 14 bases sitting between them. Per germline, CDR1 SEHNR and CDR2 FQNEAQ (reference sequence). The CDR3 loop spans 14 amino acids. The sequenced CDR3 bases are TGTGCCAGCAGCGCACAAGGACAGCGCTATGGC. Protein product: CASSAQGQRYG. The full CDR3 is CASSAQGQRYGYTF.

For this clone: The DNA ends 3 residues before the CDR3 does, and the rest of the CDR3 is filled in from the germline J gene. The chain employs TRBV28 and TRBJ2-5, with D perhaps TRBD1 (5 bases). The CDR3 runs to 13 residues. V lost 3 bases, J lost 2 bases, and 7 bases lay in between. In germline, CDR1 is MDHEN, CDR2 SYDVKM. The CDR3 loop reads CASSFRQQETQYF. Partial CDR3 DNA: TGTGCCAGCAGTTTCCGACAGCAAGAGACC.

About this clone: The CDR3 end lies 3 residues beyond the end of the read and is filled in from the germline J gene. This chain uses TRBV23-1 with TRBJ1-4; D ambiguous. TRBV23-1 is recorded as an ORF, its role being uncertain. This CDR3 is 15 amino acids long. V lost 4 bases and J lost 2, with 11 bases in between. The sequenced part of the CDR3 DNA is TGCGCCAGCAGTCCTTCAACTTCCACTAATGAAAAA. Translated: CASSPSTSTNEK. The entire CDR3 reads CASSPSTSTNEKLFF.

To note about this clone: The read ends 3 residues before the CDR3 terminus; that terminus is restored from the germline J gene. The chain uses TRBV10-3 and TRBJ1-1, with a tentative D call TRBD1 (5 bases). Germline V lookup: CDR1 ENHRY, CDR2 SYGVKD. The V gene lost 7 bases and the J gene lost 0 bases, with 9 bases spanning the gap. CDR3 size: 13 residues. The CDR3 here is CAIKDSLNTEAFF. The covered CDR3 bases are TGTGCCATCAAAGACAGTTTGAACACTGAA.

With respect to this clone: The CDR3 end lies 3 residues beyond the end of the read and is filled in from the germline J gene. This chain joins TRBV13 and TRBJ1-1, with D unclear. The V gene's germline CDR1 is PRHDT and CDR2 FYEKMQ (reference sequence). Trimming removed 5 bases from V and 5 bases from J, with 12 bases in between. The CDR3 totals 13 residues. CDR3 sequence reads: CASSGPDQTEAFF. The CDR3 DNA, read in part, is TGTGCCAGCAGCGGGCCAGACCAGACTGAA.

CDR3 DNA (partial): TGTGCCAGCAGCTTAGGCGTAACAGGGTCCGAGGTCTACAATGAG. It codes for CASSLGVTGSEVYNE. The full CDR3 protein is CASSLGVTGSEVYNEQFF. The genes are TRBV7-6 and TRBJ2-1; possible D gene TRBD1, 6 bases. The missing CDR3 end, 3 residues past where the read stops, is filled in from the germline J gene. The germline V gene has CDR1 SGHVS and CDR2 FNYEAQ. This CDR3 has 18 amino acids. Trimming took 1 base from V and 3 from J, leaving 19 bases between them.

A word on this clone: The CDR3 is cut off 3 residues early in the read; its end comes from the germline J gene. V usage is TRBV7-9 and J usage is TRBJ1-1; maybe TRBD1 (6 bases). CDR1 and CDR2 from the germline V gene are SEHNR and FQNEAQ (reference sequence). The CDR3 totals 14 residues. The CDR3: CASSSRGGEETAFF. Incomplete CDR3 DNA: TGTGCCAGCAGCTCCAGAGGGGGGGAGGAGACA.

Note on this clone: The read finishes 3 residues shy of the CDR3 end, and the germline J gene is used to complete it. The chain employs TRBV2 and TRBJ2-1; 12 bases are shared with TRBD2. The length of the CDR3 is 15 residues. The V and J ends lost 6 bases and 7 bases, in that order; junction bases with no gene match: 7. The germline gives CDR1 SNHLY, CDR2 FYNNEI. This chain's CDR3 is CASSPTSGGLNEQFF. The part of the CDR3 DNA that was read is TGTGCCAGCAGCCCGACTAGCGGGGGCCTGAATGAG.

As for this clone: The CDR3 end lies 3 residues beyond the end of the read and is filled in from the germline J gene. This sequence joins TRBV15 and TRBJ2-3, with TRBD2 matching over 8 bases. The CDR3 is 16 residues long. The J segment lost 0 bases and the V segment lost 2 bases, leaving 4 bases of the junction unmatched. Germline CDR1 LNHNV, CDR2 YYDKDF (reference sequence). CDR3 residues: CATSRRAGASTDTQYF. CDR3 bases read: TGTGCCACCAGCAGACGAGCGGGGGCTAGCACAGATACG. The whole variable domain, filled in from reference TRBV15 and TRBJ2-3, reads DAMVIQNPRYQVTQFGKPVTLSCSQTLNHNVMYWYQQKSSQAPKLLFHYYDKDFNNEADTPDNFQSRRPNTSFCFLDIRSPGLGDTAMYLCATSRRAGASTDTQYFGPGTRLTVL.